The present T cell receptor beta chain was sequenced within a study of blood T cell repertoires in COVID-19. Background on the study: There were acute and convalescent COVID-19 samples, and they came from the United States, Italy and Spain.

The CDR3 has 14 amino acids. J lost 7 bases, V lost 4 bases, and 7 bases had no gene match. CDR1 is SGHNT, CDR2 YYREEE, per germline (reference sequence). Here immunoSEQ multiplex PCR was the method, and the copy in TCRdb shows in-frame clones only, minus some. The sample has about 150,000 clones; more than 80% are singletons. The sequencing input was peripheral blood. This TCR came from a woman aged 40 to 50 with acute or convalescent COVID-19. This chain connects TRBV5-4 to TRBJ1-3, with 8 positions matching TRBD1. The CDR3 sequence is CASSLGTGPNTIYF. The CDR3 DNA is TGTGCCAGCAGCCTCGGGACAGGTCCGAACACCATATATTTT.